These T cell receptor beta chains were read from a single sample in a study of cytomegalovirus exposure and HLA in healthy donors. TCRdb's table, derived via immunoSEQ multiplex PCR, lists solely in-frame clones and lacks some. Its listing shows 41,000 or so clones. The sample comprised PBMCs. Receptors were obtained from a man aged 30 to 45 in good health and CMV-seronegative. Each CDR3 is given with its conserved first and last residue. The order of the fields is V gene, D gene, J gene, clone size, CDR3 length, CDR3 protein, CDR3 DNA. The D gene is left open where the match is weak. Size values are once, few and many counts, or a class for expanded clones, and some rows have none.

V: TRBV19
D: NA
J: TRBJ2-1
size: NA
length: 13
CDR3: CASSITRANEQFF
DNA: TGTGCCAGTAGTATAACCAGGGCCAATGAGCAGTTCTTC

V: TRBV6-5
D: NA
J: TRBJ1-1
size: NA
length: 14
CDR3: CASSTFMGATEAFF
DNA: TGTGCCAGCAGTACCTTTATGGGGGCCACTGAAGCTTTCTTT

V: TRBV5-6
D: TRBD1
J: TRBJ2-2
size: NA
length: 15
CDR3: CASIKQGADSGELFF
DNA: TGTGCCAGCATCAAACAGGGGGCCGATTCCGGGGAGCTGTTTTTT

V: TRBV2
D: TRBD1
J: TRBJ2-3
size: NA
length: 14
CDR3: CASPDRGRADTQYF
DNA: TGTGCCAGCCCCGACAGGGGGCGTGCAGATACGCAGTATTTT

V: TRBV9
D: NA
J: TRBJ2-7
size: NA
length: 14
CDR3: CASSVGGSGYEQYF
DNA: TGTGCCAGCAGCGTAGGGGGTAGCGGCTACGAGCAGTACTTC

V: TRBV4-2
D: NA
J: TRBJ1-1
size: NA
length: 14
CDR3: CASSQEGRGAEDFF
DNA: TGTGCCAGCAGCCAAGAAGGTAGGGGCGCTGAAGATTTCTTT

V: TRBV6-4
D: TRBD2
J: TRBJ2-1
size: medium-sized
length: 14
CDR3: CASSDSGGHNEQFF
DNA: TGTGCCAGCAGTGACAGCGGGGGTCACAATGAGCAGTTCTTC

V: TRBV30
D: NA
J: TRBJ1-4
size: NA
length: 13
CDR3: CAWAGGFNEKLFF
DNA: TGTGCCTGGGCGGGCGGATTTAATGAAAAACTGTTTTTT

V: TRBV6-1
D: TRBD1
J: TRBJ1-5
size: NA
length: 14
CDR3: CASRDRGQVQPQHF
DNA: TGTGCCAGCCGGGACAGGGGACAGGTTCAGCCCCAGCATTTT

V: TRBV5-4
D: NA
J: TRBJ1-2
size: NA
length: 14
CDR3: CASSTEVPPYGYTF
DNA: TGTGCCAGCAGCACGGAGGTCCCGCCCTATGGCTACACCTTC

V: TRBV5-6
D: TRBD1
J: TRBJ1-1
size: NA
length: 16
CDR3: CASSYPNRQGEDEAFF
DNA: TGTGCCAGCAGCTACCCAAACCGACAGGGAGAGGATGAAGCTTTCTTT

V: TRBV7-9
D: TRBD1
J: TRBJ1-6
size: NA
length: 14
CDR3: CASSAGQGNSPLHF
DNA: TGTGCCAGCAGCGCGGGACAGGGAAATTCACCCCTCCACTTT

V: TRBV5-1
D: NA
J: TRBJ2-7
size: NA
length: 16
CDR3: CASSSDGTSSSYEQYF
DNA: TGCGCCAGCAGCTCAGACGGGACAAGCAGCTCCTACGAGCAGTACTTC

V: TRBV7-2
D: NA
J: TRBJ2-4
size: NA
length: 14
CDR3: CASSPGQSKNIQYF
DNA: TGTGCCAGCAGCCCCGGACAGAGTAAAAACATTCAGTACTTC

V: TRBV4-1
D: TRBD1
J: TRBJ2-7
size: NA
length: 16
CDR3: CASSQNSGTGDYEQYF
DNA: TGCGCCAGCAGCCAAAACTCGGGGACAGGGGACTACGAGCAGTACTTC

V: TRBV18
D: NA
J: TRBJ1-5
size: NA
length: 14
CDR3: CASSADSPDQPQHF
DNA: TGTGCCAGCTCAGCGGACAGCCCCGATCAGCCCCAGCATTTT

V: TRBV18
D: TRBD1
J: TRBJ2-7
size: NA
length: 15
CDR3: CASSAPGQAIYEQYF
DNA: TGTGCCAGCTCAGCCCCGGGACAGGCAATCTACGAGCAGTACTTC

V: TRBV6-5
D: TRBD1
J: TRBJ1-3
size: NA
length: 15
CDR3: CASSRTGSSGNTIYF
DNA: TGTGCCAGTTCAAGGACAGGGAGCTCTGGAAACACCATATATTTT

V: TRBV6-1
D: NA
J: TRBJ1-3
size: NA
length: 14
CDR3: CASSEGGAGNNIYF
DNA: TGTGCCAGCAGTGAAGGGGGCGCTGGAAACAACATATATTTT

V: TRBV19
D: TRBD1
J: TRBJ1-5
size: NA
length: 16
CDR3: CASSMRGGQSNQPQHF
DNA: TGTGCCAGTAGTATGCGGGGGGGACAGTCTAATCAGCCCCAGCATTTT

V: TRBV4-1
D: NA
J: TRBJ1-2
size: NA
length: 15
CDR3: CASSQDHGTNYGYTF
DNA: TGCGCCAGCAGCCAAGATCACGGTACTAACTATGGCTACACCTTC

V: TRBV7-2
D: NA
J: TRBJ1-5
size: NA
length: 13
CDR3: CASSTYSYQPQHF
DNA: TGTGCCAGCAGCACCTACAGCTATCAGCCCCAGCATTTT

V: TRBV5-6
D: TRBD1
J: TRBJ1-4
size: NA
length: 15
CDR3: CASSLATGVNEKLFF
DNA: TGTGCCAGCAGCTTGGCGACAGGGGTGAATGAAAAACTGTTTTTT

V: TRBV6-6
D: TRBD2
J: TRBJ2-7
size: NA
length: 15
CDR3: CASSYGGLALYEQYF
DNA: TGTGCCAGCAGTTACGGGGGACTAGCGCTCTACGAGCAGTACTTC

V: TRBV10-2
D: TRBD1
J: TRBJ1-2
size: NA
length: 14
CDR3: CASSDDTGGRGYTF
DNA: TGCGCCAGCAGTGACGACACAGGGGGCAGGGGCTACACCTTC

V: TRBV18
D: TRBD2
J: TRBJ2-3
size: NA
length: 17
CDR3: CASSLNLAGVITDTQYF
DNA: TGTGCCAGCTCACTAAACCTAGCGGGGGTCATCACAGATACGCAGTATTTT

V: TRBV5-6
D: TRBD1
J: TRBJ1-1
size: NA
length: 15
CDR3: CASSSNRGRLAEAFF
DNA: TGTGCCAGCAGCTCGAACAGGGGGCGGTTGGCTGAAGCTTTCTTT

V: TRBV4-2
D: NA
J: TRBJ2-7
size: NA
length: 15
CDR3: CASSQDERGYYEQYF
DNA: TGTGCCAGCAGCCAAGACGAACGGGGGTACTACGAGCAGTACTTC

V: TRBV10-3
D: NA
J: TRBJ2-3
size: NA
length: 14
CDR3: CAITTGQGADTQYF
DNA: TGTGCCATCACGACAGGACAAGGTGCAGATACGCAGTATTTT

V: TRBV7-7
D: NA
J: TRBJ2-2
size: NA
length: 18
CDR3: CASSDNQVGEVDTGELFF
DNA: TGTGCCAGCAGTGATAACCAAGTAGGAGAAGTCGACACCGGGGAGCTGTTTTTT

V: TRBV27
D: NA
J: TRBJ1-1
size: NA
length: 13
CDR3: CASSRGGDTEAFF
DNA: TGTGCCAGCAGTCGGGGAGGTGACACTGAAGCTTTCTTT

V: TRBV9
D: TRBD1
J: TRBJ1-2
size: NA
length: 14
CDR3: CASSVEGQGRSYTF
DNA: TGTGCCAGCAGCGTAGAGGGACAGGGGAGGAGCTACACCTTC

V: TRBV12-5
D: TRBD1
J: TRBJ1-2
size: NA
length: 13
CDR3: CASGQGVYYGYTF
DNA: TGTGCTAGCGGACAGGGCGTATACTATGGCTACACCTTC

V: TRBV20-1
D: NA
J: TRBJ1-2
size: NA
length: 11
CDR3: CSASNTIGYTF
DNA: TGCAGTGCGTCGAATACTATTGGCTACACCTTC

V: TRBV6-1
D: NA
J: TRBJ1-5
size: NA
length: 14
CDR3: CASSAGDRNQPQHF
DNA: TGTGCCAGCAGCGCAGGAGACAGAAATCAGCCCCAGCATTTT

V: TRBV15
D: NA
J: TRBJ2-2
size: NA
length: 14
CDR3: CATSSGTNTGELFF
DNA: TGTGCCACCAGCAGCGGGACGAACACCGGGGAGCTGTTTTTT

V: TRBV13
D: TRBD1
J: TRBJ2-1
size: NA
length: 17
CDR3: CASSLSRTGGPYNEQFF
DNA: TGTGCCAGCAGCTTAAGCCGTACAGGGGGTCCCTACAATGAGCAGTTCTTC

V: TRBV4-1
D: NA
J: TRBJ2-3
size: NA
length: 15
CDR3: CASSQDRVRVGTQYF
DNA: TGCGCCAGCAGCCAAGATCGAGTAAGAGTCGGTACGCAGTATTTT

V: TRBV27
D: NA
J: TRBJ1-2
size: NA
length: 12
CDR3: CASTTGNYGYTF
DNA: TGTGCCAGCACAACAGGGAACTATGGCTACACCTTC

V: TRBV25-1
D: TRBD2
J: TRBJ2-7
size: NA
length: 11
CDR3: CASMGGTTQYF
DNA: TGTGCCAGCATGGGGGGGACCACGCAGTACTTC

V: TRBV10-1
D: TRBD2
J: TRBJ2-3
size: NA
length: 16
CDR3: CASSDPTGGTADTQYF
DNA: TGCGCCAGCAGTGACCCGACCGGGGGGACGGCGGATACGCAGTATTTT

V: TRBV30
D: NA
J: TRBJ2-3
size: NA
length: 17
CDR3: CAWSRLRQHGLTDTQYF
DNA: TGTGCCTGGAGTCGGCTTAGGCAGCACGGACTGACAGATACGCAGTATTTT

V: TRBV7-9
D: NA
J: TRBJ2-1
size: NA
length: 16
CDR3: CASSLRAAYSYNEQFF
DNA: TGTGCCAGCAGCTTGCGAGCTGCCTACTCCTACAATGAGCAGTTCTTC

V: TRBV18
D: TRBD1
J: TRBJ1-5
size: NA
length: 14
CDR3: CASSLGQGPQPQHF
DNA: TGTGCCAGCTCCCTCGGACAGGGCCCTCAGCCCCAGCATTTT

V: TRBV25-1
D: NA
J: TRBJ2-1
size: NA
length: 12
CDR3: CASSAPQGLQFF
DNA: TGTGCCAGCAGTGCTCCACAGGGATTGCAGTTCTTC

V: TRBV5-4
D: NA
J: TRBJ2-1
size: NA
length: 11
CDR3: CASSFAGEQFF
DNA: TGTGCCAGCAGCTTCGCAGGGGAGCAGTTCTTC

V: TRBV18
D: TRBD2
J: TRBJ2-1
size: NA
length: 19
CDR3: CASSPLGDRTSGRGNEQFF
DNA: TGTGCCAGCTCACCACTCGGTGACAGGACTAGCGGGAGAGGCAATGAGCAGTTCTTC

V: TRBV19
D: TRBD1
J: TRBJ2-7
size: NA
length: 14
CDR3: CASRETGMYNEQYF
DNA: TGTGCCAGTAGGGAGACAGGGATGTACAACGAGCAGTACTTC